The TCR beta chain described here comes from a study of T cell repertoires in MIS-A myocarditis (dated by TCRdb to between 2021 and 2024). Details on this clone: No antigen is known for it. Per-base qualities were not stored, and no clone one base away is much larger.

In the germline V gene (reference sequence), CDR1 corresponds to LNHDA and CDR2 to SQIVND. The CDR3, from cysteine to phenylalanine, totals 15 residues. Kept here is only the CDR3 DNA, which spans 45 bases and is read in frame from base 1. V lost 4 bases and J lost 4 bases; the stretch between them is 16 bases long. TCRbeta CDR3 regions were amplified by the immunoSEQ bias-controlled multiplex PCR and were subjected to high-throughput sequencing. The authors' pipeline ran thus. The immunoSEQ vendor pipeline collapsed and filtered CDR3 sequences to measure the abundance and frequency of each unique TCRbeta CDR3. Dominant CDR3 amino acid sequences were clustered with SARS-CoV-2-specific ImmuneCODE TCRbeta sequences by CD-HIT at a 90% global sequence identity threshold. Clones with frequencies of 0.1 to 1 were classed as hyperexpanded, and 0.01 to 0.1 as large. MiXCR was used to confirm CDR3 amino acid sequences and V and J gene assignments of dominant clones. The R stringdist package was used to compute Levenshtein distances between the patient clonotypes and the ImmuneCODE hits. TCRdb retrieved this table from immuneACCESS and kept in-frame rearrangements only. Not all clones are present; in checked studies, unresolved V genes account for under half, and no reason is known for the remainder. Clonal size and the V and J genes are those of that table, whereas D and trimming came from the DNA. The sample table shows about 10,000 clones, and approximately 90% are seen once. Approximately 1.9% of the sample is held by the ten biggest clonotypes.

The QIAamp DNA FFPE kit was used to extract genomic DNA from formalin-fixed paraffin-embedded autopsy tissue. Sample: thoracic lymph node tissue obtained at autopsy. The TCR originated in a man between 18 and 35 years old with fulminant myocarditis from multisystem inflammatory syndrome in adults (MIS-A) after COVID-19. This sequence uses TRBV19 and TRBJ1-1; the D gene cannot be named for sure. The CDR3 protein: CASSTSALSGTEAFF. The nucleotides read TGTGCCAGTAGTACCTCGGCCCTCTCGGGCACTGAAGCTTTCTTT.